The clone carrying this T cell receptor beta chain was recorded a few times. Its target is unknown. A much larger clone sits a single nucleotide away, making a read error possible. Both TCR beta VDJ combination and CDR3 sequence profiling were carried out. Genomic DNA was the template for this profiling. A single record per CDR3 protein comes from TCRdb applying MiXCR to the reads. The data contain about 200,000 distinct CDR3 sequences, almost 50% of them singletons. For sequencing, patients were chosen who had shown expansion of CD8+CD57+ cells by flow cytometry. Each of the patients presented with severe acquired aplastic anemia. This entry comes from a study of CD8+CD57+ T cells in acquired aplastic anemia. Study results and limitations: Patients and controls were not found to differ significantly in CD8+ Simpson's diversity. Twenty-nine CD8+ CDR3 sequences were shared between patients and controls.

Sequenced material: sorted CD4+, CD8+, or CD8+CD57+ T cells (not recorded which) from PBMCs. The sequence was obtained from a human donor with aplastic anemia.

As DNA, the CDR3 is TGTGCCAGCAGCAGAAGCCTAGTGTACACTGAAGCTTTCTTT. It encodes CASSRSLVYTEAFF. The rearrangement uses TRBV6-1 and TRBJ1-1; no reliable D call. V was clipped by 6 bases and J by 3 bases, with 14 bases between them. The germline CDR1 and CDR2 sequences are MNHNS and SASEGT. This CDR3 region has 14 residues.